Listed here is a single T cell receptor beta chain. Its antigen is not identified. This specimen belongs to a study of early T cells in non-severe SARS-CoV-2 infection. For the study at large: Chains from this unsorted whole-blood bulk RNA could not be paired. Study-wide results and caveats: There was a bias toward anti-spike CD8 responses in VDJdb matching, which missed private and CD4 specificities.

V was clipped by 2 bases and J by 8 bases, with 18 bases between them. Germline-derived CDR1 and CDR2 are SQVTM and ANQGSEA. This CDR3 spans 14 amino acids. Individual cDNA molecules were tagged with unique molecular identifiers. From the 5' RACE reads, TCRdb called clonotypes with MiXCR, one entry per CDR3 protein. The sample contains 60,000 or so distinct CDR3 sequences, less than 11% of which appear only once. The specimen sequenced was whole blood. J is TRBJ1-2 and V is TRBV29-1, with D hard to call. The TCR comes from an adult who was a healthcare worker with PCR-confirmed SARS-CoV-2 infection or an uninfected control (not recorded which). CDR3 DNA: TGCAGCGTTGAAAGGAAGTGGACCGTATTAGGCTACACCTTC. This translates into CSVERKWTVLGYTF.